This is a list of T cell receptor beta chains from one sample in a study of radiation and T cells in renal cell carcinoma. The method was immunoSEQ multiplex PCR; TCRdb's version includes in-frame clones alone and lacks a portion of them. The table includes tens of thousands of clones, approximately 84% detected once. The source material was blood, sampled from a patient whose treatment included radiotherapy and nephrectomy. Every receptor here comes from a man aged 55 to 69 with renal cell carcinoma. Both conserved end residues are part of each CDR3. Fields, in order: V gene, J gene, clone size, D gene, CDR3 protein, CDR3 DNA. The D gene is left open where the match is weak. Expanded clones are given a class, and other clones once, few, many or no size at all.

TRBV5-1,TRBJ1-2,.,TRBD1,CASSSGQGSNYGYTF,TGCGCCAGCAGCTCGGGACAGGGGTCTAACTATGGCTACACCTTC
TRBV6-1,TRBJ2-7,.,TRBD1,CASSITGVAYEQYF,TGTGCCAGCAGTATCACAGGGGTGGCCTACGAGCAGTACTTC
TRBV18,TRBJ1-5,few,TRBD1,CASSLGLYGTEEYSNQPQHF,TGTGCCAGCTCCCTCGGTTTATACGGGACAGAGGAATATAGCAATCAGCCCCAGCATTTT
TRBV5-4,TRBJ2-5,.,TRBD1,CASSWHRGETQYF,TGTGCCAGCAGCTGGCACAGGGGAGAGACCCAGTACTTC
TRBV18,TRBJ1-1,.,.,CASSPGTFLNTEAFF,TGTGCCAGCTCACCCGGCACCTTTCTGAACACTGAAGCTTTCTTT
TRBV10-1,TRBJ2-7,.,.,CASSELSWPYEQYF,TGCGCCAGCAGTGAGTTAAGTTGGCCTTACGAGCAGTACTTC
TRBV10-3,TRBJ1-2,.,TRBD1,CASSEDPQGVGYGYTF,TGCGCCAGCAGTGAGGACCCACAGGGGGTTGGCTATGGCTACACCTTC
TRBV30,TRBJ1-3,.,.,CAWSQEAGNTIYF,TGTGCCTGGAGTCAGGAGGCTGGAAACACCATATATTTT
TRBV11-2,TRBJ2-6,.,TRBD1,CASPGQGASGANVLTF,TGTGCCAGTCCGGGACAGGGGGCCTCTGGGGCCAACGTCCTGACTTTC
TRBV10-3,TRBJ1-6,.,.,CAISVGNSPLHF,TGTGCCATCAGTGTTGGTAATTCACCCCTCCACTTT
TRBV18,TRBJ1-1,.,.,CASKGQHKDTEAFF,TGTGCCAGCAAAGGACAACATAAAGACACTGAAGCTTTCTTT
TRBV4-3,TRBJ2-2,.,.,CASSPDRTTLNTGELFF,TGCGCCAGCAGCCCCGATAGGACTACCCTTAACACCGGGGAGCTGTTTTTT
TRBV10-3,TRBJ1-1,.,TRBD1,CAIRATGEAEAFF,TGTGCCATCAGAGCAACAGGGGAAGCTGAAGCTTTCTTT
TRBV7-2,TRBJ2-5,.,.,CASSFPQGGGGVVETQYF,TGTGCCAGCAGCTTTCCTCAAGGCGGCGGGGGCGTTGTGGAGACCCAGTACTTC
TRBV30,TRBJ1-4,.,.,CAGSDEKLFF,TGTGCCGGTAGTGATGAAAAACTGTTTTTT
TRBV6-5,TRBJ2-7,once,TRBD1,CASSPGQGSEQYF,TGTGCCAGCAGCCCGGGACAGGGTAGTGAGCAGTACTTC
TRBV6-1,TRBJ1-2,.,.,CASSEALPFGAVFNYGYTF,TGTGCCAGCAGTGAAGCGCTTCCGTTTGGGGCCGTATTTAACTATGGCTACACCTTC
TRBV5-6,TRBJ2-7,.,TRBD1,CASSLTGQGRYEQYF,TGTGCCAGCAGCTTGACGGGACAGGGTAGGTACGAGCAGTACTTC
TRBV19,TRBJ1-3,.,.,CASRYSGNTIYF,TGTGCCAGTCGCTACTCTGGAAACACCATATATTTT
TRBV6-4,TRBJ1-4,.,.,CASSDGGSNEKLFF,TGTGCCAGCAGTGACGGAGGGTCTAATGAAAAACTGTTTTTT
TRBV12-5,TRBJ1-1,.,.,CASGLRSMFGPTEAFF,TGTGCTAGTGGTTTGAGGTCTATGTTTGGCCCTACTGAAGCTTTCTTT
TRBV18,TRBJ2-5,.,TRBD1,CASSPGDRGEETQYF,TGTGCCAGCTCACCGGGGGACAGGGGAGAAGAGACCCAGTACTTC
TRBV6-6,TRBJ2-7,.,.,CASSLKSYEQYF,TGTGCCAGCAGTTTGAAGTCCTACGAGCAGTACTTC
TRBV23-1,TRBJ2-7,few,TRBD1,CASSRQSGTGGNYEQYF,TGCGCCAGCAGTCGCCAATCTGGGACAGGGGGAAACTACGAGCAGTACTTC
TRBV10-3,TRBJ2-5,.,TRBD1,CAISEGQGAGETQYF,TGTGCCATCAGTGAGGGACAGGGGGCCGGGGAGACCCAGTACTTC
TRBV11-2,TRBJ1-3,.,.,CASSIISSGNTIYF,TGTGCCAGCAGTATAATAAGCTCTGGAAACACCATATATTTT
TRBV9,TRBJ2-7,.,.,CASSVGAPAPYEQYF,TGTGCCAGCAGCGTAGGAGCCCCGGCCCCCTACGAGCAGTACTTC
TRBV20-1,TRBJ2-1,.,.,CSAREVRMQFF,TGCAGTGCTAGAGAGGTACGGATGCAGTTCTTC
TRBV19,TRBJ2-1,.,TRBD1,CASLRDRGGEQFF,TGTGCCAGTCTCCGGGACAGGGGTGGTGAGCAGTTCTTC
TRBV5-1,TRBJ2-1,.,.,CASTLPRDGANNEQFF,TGCGCCAGCACCCTACCCAGGGATGGGGCCAACAATGAGCAGTTCTTC
TRBV4-1,TRBJ2-1,.,.,CASALGPSSYNEQFF,TGCGCCAGCGCTTTAGGGCCGAGCTCCTACAATGAGCAGTTCTTC
TRBV5-1,TRBJ2-7,.,.,CASSLGQGGEQYF,TGCGCCAGCAGCTTGGGCCAGGGTGGCGAGCAGTACTTC
TRBV21-1,TRBJ2-1,.,.,CASSKGRTGRSSYNEQFF,TGTGCCAGCAGCAAAGGGAGAACGGGCCGGAGCTCCTACAATGAGCAGTTCTTC
TRBV6-5,TRBJ2-7,.,.,CASSYSTASYEQYF,TGTGCCAGCAGTTACTCGACAGCCTCCTACGAGCAGTACTTC
TRBV19,TRBJ1-5,.,.,CASIPVGEGKGNQPQHF,TGTGCCAGTATACCCGTTGGTGAGGGGAAGGGCAATCAGCCCCAGCATTTT
TRBV18,TRBJ2-5,.,.,CASSQEGETQYF,TGTGCCAGCTCACAGGAGGGAGAGACCCAGTACTTC
TRBV14,TRBJ2-7,.,.,CASSLAWGAEQYF,TGTGCCAGCAGCCTTGCCTGGGGGGCCGAGCAGTACTTC
TRBV12-5,TRBJ1-5,.,.,CASAQGGGTQPQHF,TGTGCTAGTGCGCAAGGGGGGGGTACTCAGCCCCAGCATTTT
TRBV4-3,TRBJ1-2,.,TRBD1,CASSPDRTYGYTF,TGCGCCAGCAGCCCGGACAGGACCTATGGCTACACCTTC
TRBV7-9,TRBJ2-7,.,TRBD2,CASRSTSGRLSYEQYF,TGTGCCAGCAGATCGACTAGCGGGCGGCTCTCCTACGAGCAGTACTTC
TRBV4-2,TRBJ1-2,.,.,CASSQASGDTDGYTF,TGTGCCAGCAGCCAAGCGTCGGGAGACACGGATGGCTACACCTTC
TRBV9,TRBJ1-2,.,.,CASSASDRSYGYTF,TGTGCCAGCAGCGCCTCGGACAGATCATATGGCTACACCTTC
TRBV5-6,TRBJ2-1,.,.,CASSLEGGEQFF,TGTGCCAGCAGCTTGGAGGGTGGTGAGCAGTTCTTC
TRBV30,TRBJ1-5,once,.,CAWNRYNQPQHF,TGTGCCTGGAACAGGTACAATCAGCCCCAGCATTTT
TRBV7-9,TRBJ2-7,medium-sized,TRBD1,CASSTTGVTYEQYF,TGTGCCAGCAGCACGACAGGGGTGACCTACGAGCAGTACTTC
TRBV27,TRBJ1-5,.,TRBD1,CASSLFPGQLHNQPQHF,TGTGCCAGCAGTTTATTCCCGGGACAGTTACACAATCAGCCCCAGCATTTT
TRBV4-3,TRBJ1-2,.,.,CASSPTEGPYGYTF,TGCGCCAGCAGCCCAACGGAAGGGCCCTATGGCTACACCTTC
TRBV27,TRBJ1-1,few,.,CASSLLASGTEAFF,TGTGCCAGCAGTTTACTCGCCTCGGGCACTGAAGCTTTCTTT
TRBV13,TRBJ2-7,.,TRBD2,CASSNRLAGTYEQYF,TGTGCCAGCAGCAATCGACTAGCGGGGACCTACGAGCAGTACTTC
TRBV19,TRBJ1-1,.,.,CASLRLIGGRGIGTEAFF,TGTGCCAGTCTAAGACTCATCGGGGGACGGGGTATCGGGACTGAAGCTTTCTTT
TRBV7-2,TRBJ2-4,.,.,CASSTAPLAKNIQYF,TGTGCCAGCAGCACCGCACCCTTAGCCAAAAACATTCAGTACTTC